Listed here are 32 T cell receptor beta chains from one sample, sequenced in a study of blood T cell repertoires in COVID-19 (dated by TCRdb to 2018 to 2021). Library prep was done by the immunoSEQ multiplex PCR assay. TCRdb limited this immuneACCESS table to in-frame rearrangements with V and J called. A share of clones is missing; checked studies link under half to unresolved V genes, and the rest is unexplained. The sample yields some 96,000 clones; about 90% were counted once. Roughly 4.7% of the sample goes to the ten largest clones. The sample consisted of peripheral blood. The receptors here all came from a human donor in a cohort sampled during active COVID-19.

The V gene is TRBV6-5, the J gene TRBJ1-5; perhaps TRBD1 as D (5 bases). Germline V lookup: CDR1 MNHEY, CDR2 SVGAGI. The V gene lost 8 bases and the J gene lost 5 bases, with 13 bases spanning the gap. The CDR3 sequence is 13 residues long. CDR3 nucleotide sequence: TGTGCCAGCGCAGCAGGGCCGGATCAGCCCCAGCATTTT. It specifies CASAAGPDQPQHF.

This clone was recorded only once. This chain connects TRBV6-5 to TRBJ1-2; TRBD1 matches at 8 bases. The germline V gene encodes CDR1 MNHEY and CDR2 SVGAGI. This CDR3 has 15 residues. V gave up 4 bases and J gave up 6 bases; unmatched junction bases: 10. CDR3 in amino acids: CASSFVPGTGNGYTF. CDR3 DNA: TGTGCCAGCAGTTTTGTCCCGGGGACAGGCAATGGCTACACCTTC.

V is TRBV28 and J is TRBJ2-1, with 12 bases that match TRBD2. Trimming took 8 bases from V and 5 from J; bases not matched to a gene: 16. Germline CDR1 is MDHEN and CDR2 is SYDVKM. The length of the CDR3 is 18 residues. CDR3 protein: CASVLAGGPSWVHNEQFF. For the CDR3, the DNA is TGTGCCAGCGTTCTAGCGGGAGGGCCATCTTGGGTTCACAATGAGCAGTTCTTC.

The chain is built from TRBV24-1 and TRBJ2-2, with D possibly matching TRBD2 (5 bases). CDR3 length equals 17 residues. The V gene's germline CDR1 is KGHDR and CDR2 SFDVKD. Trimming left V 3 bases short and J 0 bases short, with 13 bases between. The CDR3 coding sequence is TGTGCCACCAGTGATCCCCGGTGGAGGACGAACACCGGGGAGCTGTTTTTT. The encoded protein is CATSDPRWRTNTGELFF.

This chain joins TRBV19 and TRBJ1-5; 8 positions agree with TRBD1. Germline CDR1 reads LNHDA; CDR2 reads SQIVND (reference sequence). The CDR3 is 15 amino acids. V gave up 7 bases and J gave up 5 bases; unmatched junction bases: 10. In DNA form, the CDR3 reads TGTGCCAGTAAGCAGGGGGCTGGTATTCATCAGCCCCAGCATTTT. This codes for CASKQGAGIHQPQHF.

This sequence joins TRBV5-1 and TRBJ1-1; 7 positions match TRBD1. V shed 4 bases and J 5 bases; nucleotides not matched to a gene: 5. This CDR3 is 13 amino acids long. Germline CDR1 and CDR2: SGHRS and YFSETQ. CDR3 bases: TGCGCCAGCAGCAAACAGGGGCTTACTGAAGCTTTCTTT. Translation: CASSKQGLTEAFF.

The CDR3 reads CASSVAGTSGNEQFF. CDR3 DNA sequence: TGTGCCAGCAGCGTAGCCGGGACTAGCGGCAATGAGCAGTTCTTC. The V and J genes are TRBV9 and TRBJ2-1; 11 bases line up with TRBD2. CDR1 and CDR2 from the germline V gene are SGDLS and YYNGEE. The CDR3 runs to 15 residues. V lost 0 bases, J lost 6 bases, and 2 bases stayed unmatched.

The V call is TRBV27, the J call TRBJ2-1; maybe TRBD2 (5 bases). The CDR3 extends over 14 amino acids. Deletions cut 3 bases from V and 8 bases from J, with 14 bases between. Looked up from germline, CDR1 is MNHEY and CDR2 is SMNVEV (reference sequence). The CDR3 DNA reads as TGTGCCAGCAGTTTCAGTAGTCGGGGATATGAGCAGTTCTTC. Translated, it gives CASSFSSRGYEQFF.

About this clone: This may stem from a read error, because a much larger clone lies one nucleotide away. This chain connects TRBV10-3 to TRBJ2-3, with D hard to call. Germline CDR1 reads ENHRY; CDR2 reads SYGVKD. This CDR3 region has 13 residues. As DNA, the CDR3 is TGTGTCATCAGTGAGGTCTCGGCAGATACGCAGTATTTT. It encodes CVISEVSADTQYF.

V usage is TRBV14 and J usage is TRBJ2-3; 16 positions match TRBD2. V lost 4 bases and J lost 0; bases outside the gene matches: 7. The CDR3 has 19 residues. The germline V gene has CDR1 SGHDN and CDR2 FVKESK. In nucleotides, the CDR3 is TGTGCCAGCAGCCCGGGACTAGCGGGAGGGAAAAGTAGCACAGATACGCAGTATTTT. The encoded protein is CASSPGLAGGKSSTDTQYF.

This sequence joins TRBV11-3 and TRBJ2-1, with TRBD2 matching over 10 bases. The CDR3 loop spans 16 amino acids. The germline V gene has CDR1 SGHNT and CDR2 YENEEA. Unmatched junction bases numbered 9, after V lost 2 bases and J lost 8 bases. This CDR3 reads CASSLNGASGSYEQFF. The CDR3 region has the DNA TGTGCCAGCAGCTTAAACGGGGCTAGCGGGAGCTATGAGCAGTTCTTC.

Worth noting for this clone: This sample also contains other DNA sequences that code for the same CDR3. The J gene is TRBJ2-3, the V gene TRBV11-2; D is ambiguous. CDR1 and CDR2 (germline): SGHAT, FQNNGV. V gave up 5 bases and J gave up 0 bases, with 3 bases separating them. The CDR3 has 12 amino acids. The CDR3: CASSQSTDTQYF. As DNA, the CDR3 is TGTGCCAGCAGCCAAAGCACAGATACGCAGTATTTT.

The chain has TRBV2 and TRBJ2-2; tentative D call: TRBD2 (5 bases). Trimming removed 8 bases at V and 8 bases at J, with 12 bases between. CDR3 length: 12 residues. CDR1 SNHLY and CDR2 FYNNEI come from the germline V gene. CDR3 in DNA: TGTGCCAGCGGCTCCCGGAGGGGGGAGCTGTTTTTT. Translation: CASGSRRGELFF.

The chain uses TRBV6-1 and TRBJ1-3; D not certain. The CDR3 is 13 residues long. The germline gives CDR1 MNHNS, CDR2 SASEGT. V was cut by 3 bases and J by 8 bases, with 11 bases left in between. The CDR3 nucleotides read TGTGCCAGCAGTGACCCCCTTAGATACACCATATATTTT. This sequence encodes CASSDPLRYTIYF.

The CDR3 DNA sequence: TGTGCCAGCAGCCCCGGGGGGGTACCAGATACGCAGTATTTT. It translates to CASSPGGVPDTQYF. V gene TRBV5-6 combines with J gene TRBJ2-3; 8 bases match TRBD2. With 4 bases clipped from V and 4 bases from J, the junction kept 5 bases outside the gene matches. Germline V gene lookup returns CDR1 SGHDT and CDR2 YYEEEE. The CDR3 totals 14 residues.

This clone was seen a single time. CDR3 sequence: CASSRRTSGAGDTQYF. The CDR3 DNA reads TGTGCCAGCAGCCGGCGGACTAGCGGGGCGGGAGATACGCAGTATTTT. This chain connects TRBV11-3 to TRBJ2-3; 12 bases are shared with TRBD2. V lost 5 bases and J lost 5; bases outside the gene matches: 8. Germline V gene data show CDR1 as SGHNT and CDR2 as YENEEA. This CDR3 has 16 residues.

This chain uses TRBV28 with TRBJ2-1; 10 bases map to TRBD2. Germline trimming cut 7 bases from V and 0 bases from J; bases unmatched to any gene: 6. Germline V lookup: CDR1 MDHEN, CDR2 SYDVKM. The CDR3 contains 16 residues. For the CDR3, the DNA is TGTGCCAGCAACCCTAGCGGGAGCCGCTCCTACAATGAGCAGTTCTTC. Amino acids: CASNPSGSRSYNEQFF.

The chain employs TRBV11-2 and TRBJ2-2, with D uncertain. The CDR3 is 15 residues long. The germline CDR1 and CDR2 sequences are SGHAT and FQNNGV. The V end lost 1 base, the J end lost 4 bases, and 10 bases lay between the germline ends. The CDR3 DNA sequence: TGTGCCAGCAGCTTAGCCTACTACGGCACCGGGGAGCTGTTTTTT. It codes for CASSLAYYGTGELFF.

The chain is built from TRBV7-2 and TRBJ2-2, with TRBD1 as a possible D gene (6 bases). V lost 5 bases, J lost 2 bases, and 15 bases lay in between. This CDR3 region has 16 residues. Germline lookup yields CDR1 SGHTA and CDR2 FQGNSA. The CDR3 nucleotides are TGTGCCAGCAGCCACCCAACAGGGCCTAACACCGGGGAGCTGTTTTTT. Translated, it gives CASSHPTGPNTGELFF. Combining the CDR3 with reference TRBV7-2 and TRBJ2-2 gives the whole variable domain GAGVSQSPSNKVTEKGKDVELRCDPISGHTALYWYRQSLGQGLEFLIYFQGNSAPDKSGLPSDRFSAERTGGSVSTLTIQRTQQEDSAVYLCASSHPTGPNTGELFFGEGSRLTVL.

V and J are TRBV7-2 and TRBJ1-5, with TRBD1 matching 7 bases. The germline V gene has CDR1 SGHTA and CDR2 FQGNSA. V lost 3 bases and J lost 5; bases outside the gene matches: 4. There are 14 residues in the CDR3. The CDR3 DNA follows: TGTGCCAGCAGCTTCCGACAGGGCGATCAGCCCCAGCATTTT. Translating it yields CASSFRQGDQPQHF.

CDR3 amino acids: CASSSHPRGHEQYF. The CDR3 DNA sequence: TGTGCCAGCAGCTCCCACCCCCGGGGTCACGAGCAGTACTTC. The chain couples TRBV5-6 to TRBJ2-7; weak D call: TRBD2 (5 bases). There are 14 residues in the CDR3. With 3 bases removed from V and 5 bases from J, the gap between germline ends came to 15 bases. Germline lookup yields CDR1 SGHDT and CDR2 YYEEEE.

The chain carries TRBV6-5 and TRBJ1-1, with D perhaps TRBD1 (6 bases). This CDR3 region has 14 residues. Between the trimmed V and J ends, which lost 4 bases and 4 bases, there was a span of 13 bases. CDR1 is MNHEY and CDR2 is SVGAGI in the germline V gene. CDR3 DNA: TGTGCCAGCAGTTCAGGGGCCTCCGGCACTGAAGCTTTCTTT. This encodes CASSSGASGTEAFF.

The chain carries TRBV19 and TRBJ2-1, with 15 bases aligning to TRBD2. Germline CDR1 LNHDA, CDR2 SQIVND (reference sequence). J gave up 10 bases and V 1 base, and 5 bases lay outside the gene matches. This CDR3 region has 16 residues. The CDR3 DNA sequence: TGTGCCAGTAGTATAGCGGGACTAGCGGGAGGTCGGGAGCAGTTCTTC. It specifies CASSIAGLAGGREQFF.

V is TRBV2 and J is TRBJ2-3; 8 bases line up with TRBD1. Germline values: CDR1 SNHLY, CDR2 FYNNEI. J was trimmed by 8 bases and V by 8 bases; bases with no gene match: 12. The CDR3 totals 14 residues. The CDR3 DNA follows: TGTGCCAGCCGGGACAGGCCACCATCCGGTACGCAGTATTTT. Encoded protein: CASRDRPPSGTQYF.

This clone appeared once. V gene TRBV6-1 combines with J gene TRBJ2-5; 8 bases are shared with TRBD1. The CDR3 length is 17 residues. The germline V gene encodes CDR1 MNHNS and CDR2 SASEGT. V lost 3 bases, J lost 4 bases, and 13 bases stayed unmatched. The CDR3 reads CASSDSRGLRGRETQYF. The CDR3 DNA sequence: TGTGCCAGCAGTGATAGCCGTGGACTCAGGGGGCGAGAGACCCAGTACTTC.

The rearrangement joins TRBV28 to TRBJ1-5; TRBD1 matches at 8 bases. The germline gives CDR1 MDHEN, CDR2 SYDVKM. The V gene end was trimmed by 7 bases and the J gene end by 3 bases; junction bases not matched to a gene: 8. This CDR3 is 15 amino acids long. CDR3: CASIPQGAINQPQHF. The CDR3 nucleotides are TGTGCCAGCATCCCTCAGGGGGCTATCAATCAGCCCCAGCATTTT.

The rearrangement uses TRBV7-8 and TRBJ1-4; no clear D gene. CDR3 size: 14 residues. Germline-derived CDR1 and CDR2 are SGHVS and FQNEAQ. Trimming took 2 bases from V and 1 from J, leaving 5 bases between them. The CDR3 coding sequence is TGTGCCAGCAGCTTACGGGAAACTAATGAAAAACTGTTTTTT. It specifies CASSLRETNEKLFF.

Here the CDR3 DNA reads TGTGCCAGCAGCCGCGGGGCTAGCGGGAGCGGTGAGCAGTTCTTC. It specifies CASSRGASGSGEQFF. J is TRBJ2-1 and V is TRBV7-2; TRBD2 aligns across 10 bases. The germline CDR1 and CDR2 sequences are SGHTA and FQGNSA. The J segment lost 9 bases and the V segment lost 5 bases, leaving 10 bases of the junction unmatched. This CDR3 spans 15 amino acids.

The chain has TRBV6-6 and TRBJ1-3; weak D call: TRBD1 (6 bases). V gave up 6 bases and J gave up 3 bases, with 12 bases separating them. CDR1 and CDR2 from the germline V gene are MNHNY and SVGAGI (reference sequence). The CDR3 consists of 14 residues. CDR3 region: CASRQGVDGNTIYF. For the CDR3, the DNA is TGTGCCAGCAGACAGGGAGTCGATGGAAACACCATATATTTT.

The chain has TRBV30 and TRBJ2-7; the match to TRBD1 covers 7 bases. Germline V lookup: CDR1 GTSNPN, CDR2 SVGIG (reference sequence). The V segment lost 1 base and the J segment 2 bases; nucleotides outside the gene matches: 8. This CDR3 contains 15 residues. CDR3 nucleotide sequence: TGTGCCTGGAGTGGAGAGACAGGGAGACCCTACGAGCAGTACTTC. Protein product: CAWSGETGRPYEQYF.

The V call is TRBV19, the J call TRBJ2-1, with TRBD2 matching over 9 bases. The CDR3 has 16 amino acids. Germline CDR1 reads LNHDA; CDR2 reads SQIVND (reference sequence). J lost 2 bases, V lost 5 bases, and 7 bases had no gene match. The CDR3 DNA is TGTGCCAGTAGTGTTAGCGGGAGAGCCCCCTACAATGAGCAGTTCTTC. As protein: CASSVSGRAPYNEQFF. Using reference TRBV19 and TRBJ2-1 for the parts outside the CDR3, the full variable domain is DGGITQSPKYLFRKEGQNVTLSCEQNLNHDAMYWYRQDPGQGLRLIYYSQIVNDFQKGDIAEGYSVSREKKESFPLTVTSAQKNPTAFYLCASSVSGRAPYNEQFFGPGTRLTVL.

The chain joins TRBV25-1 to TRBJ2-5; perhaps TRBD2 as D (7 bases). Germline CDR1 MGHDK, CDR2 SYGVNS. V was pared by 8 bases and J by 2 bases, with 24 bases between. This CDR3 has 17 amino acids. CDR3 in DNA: TGTGCCAGCGTGAGAAGGGGGAGGGGATGGGAGCAAGAGACCCAGTACTTC. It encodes CASVRRGRGWEQETQYF.